Detailed here is one T cell receptor (beta chain). Its antigen remains unidentified. No base quality information exists; no much larger clone differs at one position. The sample comes from a study of blood T cells in healthy people across ages (dated by TCRdb to between 2014 and 2017). Describing the broader study: In model experiments, roughly one uniquely barcoded TCR beta cDNA molecule per two T cells was captured by template switching. The study measured age-related changes in TCR beta repertoire diversity using deep sequencing normalized with unique cDNA molecular identifiers. Four age groups were formed from the donors: young (average approximately 15 years), middle-aged (just under 40), aged (about 62) and long-lived (approximately 80). To avoid experimental bias, donors of different ages were distributed randomly across sequencing lanes. The study analyzed two additional independent replicas of 1 million unique cDNA reads from the same blood draw for two donors, one aged 18 to 30 and one aged 80 or older.

Libraries were built with 5' RACE. The instrument given in TCRdb is Illumina HiSeq 2500. The second PCR ran for roughly 6 to 11 cycles and used a J-beta primer mix along with a sample-barcoded 5' primer. Each TCR beta cDNA molecule received a unique molecular identifier from a template-switch 5' adaptor carrying 12 random nucleotides. Each sample yielded at least 2.5 million CDR3-containing paired-end reads. First-strand cDNA synthesis was performed from all RNA using the Mint cDNA synthesis kit, with priming by a TRBC-specific oligonucleotide. Following uracil-DNA glycosylase treatment, a first 18-cycle PCR with universal primers M1SS and BC2_uni_R was performed on all cDNA. As for the authors' bioinformatics: For normalization, 1 million high-quality reads were randomly selected from each sample, with every read carrying a distinct molecular identifier. Reads with shared molecular identifiers were discarded instead of being binned into consensus sequences. CDR3 identification, clonotype clustering and error correction used MiTCR with a Q25 quality threshold and the strictest error-elimination algorithm. A nonparametric unseen species model with Euler transformation was used to estimate lower-bound total TCR beta diversity. TCRdb ran its own pipeline on the public reads, namely fastp trimming at Q25 and MiXCR clone calling, and kept in-frame beta chains. Entries that share a CDR3 protein sequence are merged under the most common genes and DNA. TCRdb's processing, not the study's, gives the V and J calls here. This sample holds roughly 900,000 distinct CDR3 sequences; around 48% were observed only once. Of the sample, roughly 13% is held by the ten largest clones.

Systemically healthy Caucasian individuals from Russia, around 39 in total and aged roughly 6 to 100 years, were included as donors. Roughly 11 milliliters of peripheral blood were drawn from each donor into EDTA-treated Vacutainer tubes. Ficoll-Paque density-gradient centrifugation was used to isolate PBMCs, with at least 6.5 million obtained per sample. Total RNA was extracted from PBMCs with Trizol reagent, with at least 6 micrograms obtained per sample. The percentages of naive CD45RAhigh/CD27high T cells were determined by flow cytometry on a PBMC aliquot from every donor. From the germline V gene, CDR1 is SGHTA and CDR2 is FQGNSA. Including cysteine and phenylalanine, the CDR3 has 15 amino acids. The read is trimmed to its CDR3 DNA, 45 bases read in frame from base 1. Overall study outcomes, separate from this receptor: There was a strong correlation between observed TCR beta diversity and the percentage of naive T cells measured by flow cytometry. Compared with the aged group, more naive CD4+ T cells, fewer expanded clones and increased TCR diversity were shown by the long-lived group, suggesting age selection. Because profiling used bulk unsorted PBMCs, naive and antigen-experienced compartments could not be compared conclusively. Observed TCR beta diversity per million T cells fell roughly linearly with age, and a significant reduction was already apparent by age around 39. Donor CMV infection status was unknown, potentially confounding age-related changes in expanded clonotypes. Estimates of total diversity from one million sequenced T cells were regarded as lower bounds and underestimates.

The TCR comes from a man between 25 and 39 years old in good health. Input material: blood. The rearranged chain carries TRBV7-2 and TRBJ2-1, with the D gene call left open. The J call is in doubt because the DNA end fits TRBJ2-7 better. The nucleotides read TGTGCCAGCAGCTTAGCGCGAGACTTTCACAATGAGCAGTACTTC. It codes for CASSLARDFHNEQYF.